This T cell receptor beta chain stems from a study of T-cell reconstitution after alpha-beta-depleted transplantation in children. Unique molecular identifiers were incorporated during preparation of the TCRbeta library. TCRdb re-called the PCR reads through MiXCR, storing one row per CDR3 protein. This table has approximately 500,000 distinct CDR3 sequences, about 10% appearing once. Study-level points and caveats: There were reportedly several hundred expanded graft clones from which alpha-beta T cells came about two months after transplant. A year post-transplant, T-cell counts and diversity derived mostly from newly produced T cells. After transplant, high TCRbeta diversity at day 60 in some patients arose from surviving recipient T cells and thymic progenitors.

The ends were cut back, 5 bases at V and 0 bases at J, with 13 bases in the middle. Germline V gives CDR1 SEHNR, CDR2 FQNEAQ (reference sequence). The CDR3 spans 16 residues. As for this clonotype: Its target is unknown.

Material: PBMCs, obtained before TCRalphabeta/CD19-depleted stem cell transplant. The chain joins TRBV7-9 to TRBJ1-4; a weak D match, TRBD1 (5 bases). This receptor was identified in a child aged 2 to 15 with inherited bone marrow failure, due to receive a stem cell transplant. The chain's CDR3 is CASSPPGAATNEKLFF. The CDR3 bases are TGTGCCAGCAGCCCTCCTGGGGCTGCAACTAATGAAAAACTGTTTTTT.